The present T cell receptor (beta chain) was sequenced within a study of shared clonotypes between healthy human individuals. Study information: CD4 naive and CD4 memory each took three plates per donor, while CD8 naive took two and CD8 memory one.

An assay was performed, and its level was deep. The protocol was immunoSEQ multiplex PCR, while the TCRdb copy is restricted to in-frame clones and leaves out a portion. The data hold around 2.1 million clones, with under 95% observed a single time. Naive CD8 cells comprised CD45RO-negative, CCR7-positively selected cells, excluding terminally differentiated effector memory CD45RA+ cells. This receptor was obtained from a man aged 18 to 29 in good health. Some clones in this sample may be carry-over from other donors' samples. Sequenced material: naive CD8+ T cells from PBMCs.

The CDR3 sequence: CACLNGRGGYTF. CDR3 nucleotide sequence: TGTGCCTGTTTGAATGGGAGAGGCGGCTACACCTTC. The rearrangement joins TRBV30 to TRBJ1-2; D is undetermined. V lost 6 bases, J lost 8 bases, and 16 bases lay in between. The germline V gene encodes CDR1 GTSNPN and CDR2 SVGIG (reference sequence). The CDR3 is made up of 12 amino acids. Looking up the rest from reference TRBV30 and TRBJ1-2 gives the full variable domain: SQTIHQWPATLVQPVGSPLSLECTVEGTSNPNLYWYRQAAGRGLQLLFYSVGIGQISSEVPQNLSASRPQDRQFILSSKKLLLSDSGFYLCACLNGRGGYTFGSGTRLTVV.